This is a list of T cell receptor beta chains from one sample in a study of cytomegalovirus exposure and HLA in healthy donors. Generated by immunoSEQ multiplex PCR, the TCRdb table keeps only in-frame clones and is missing some. The sample lists 110,000 to 150,000 clones, 80% occurring once. The sample was PBMCs. These receptors came from a man aged 25-40 years in good health and CMV-seronegative. Both conserved end residues are part of each CDR3. Each record gives: J gene, V gene, clone size, D gene, CDR3 DNA, CDR3 protein. D genes are given only for firm matches. A row's size may be missing; if present it is once, few, many or a size class.

TRBJ1-4	TRBV28	-	-	TGTGCCAGCAGTTTATCCGGGAATAATGAAAAACTGTTTTTT	CASSLSGNNEKLFF
TRBJ2-5	TRBV7-8	-	TRBD1	TGTGCCAGCAGCCCGGACTGGACAGGGGAAGCGCGAGAGACCCAGTACTTC	CASSPDWTGEARETQYF
TRBJ2-1	TRBV14	-	TRBD2	TGTGCCAGCAGCCAAGACAGCGGGAGGTACAATGAGCAGTTCTTC	CASSQDSGRYNEQFF
TRBJ1-4	TRBV6-5	few	-	TGTGCCAGCAGTTACTCGAAGGGGACAACTAATGAAAAACTGTTTTTT	CASSYSKGTTNEKLFF
TRBJ1-1	TRBV19	-	-	TGTGCCAGTAGTACGACGACAGAAAACACTGAAGCTTTCTTT	CASSTTTENTEAFF
TRBJ2-1	TRBV9	-	TRBD2	TGTGCCAGCAGCGTAGGCCGGGGGGGGAGGAATGAGCAGTTCTTC	CASSVGRGGRNEQFF
TRBJ1-4	TRBV6-4	few	TRBD1	TGTGCCAGCAGATGGACAGGGGAAAGTGCAACTAATGAAAAACTGTTTTTT	CASRWTGESATNEKLFF
TRBJ1-1	TRBV30	-	TRBD1	TGTGCCTGGCGACAGTACAGGGGTCTAGGAGAAGCTTTCTTT	CAWRQYRGLGEAFF
TRBJ1-1	TRBV18	-	-	TGTGCCAGCTCACCTTTAGGGGACACTGAAGCTTTCTTT	CASSPLGDTEAFF
TRBJ2-2	TRBV4-1	-	-	TGCGCCAGCAGCTGGCGGTCACCTCCAAACACCGGGGAGCTGTTTTTT	CASSWRSPPNTGELFF
TRBJ2-5	TRBV5-1	-	TRBD2	TGCGCCAGCAGCCCCACCCTAGCTGCGGGAGCGGAGACCCAGTACTTC	CASSPTLAAGAETQYF
TRBJ2-5	TRBV18	-	-	TGTGCCAGCTCACCTAGAGAATACCAAGAGACCCAGTACTTC	CASSPREYQETQYF
TRBJ1-1	TRBV19	-	-	TGTGCCAGTAGCATCCGGGGGGTGAACACTGAAGCTTTCTTT	CASSIRGVNTEAFF
TRBJ2-7	TRBV7-3	-	TRBD1	TGTGCCAGCAGCTTAGACAGGGCCACAATTTACGAGCAGTACTTC	CASSLDRATIYEQYF
TRBJ2-1	TRBV7-9	once	-	TGTGCCAGCAGCTTAGGGCAGGGTTCCTACAATGAGCAGTTCTTC	CASSLGQGSYNEQFF
TRBJ1-4	TRBV6-1	-	TRBD1	TGTGCCAGCAGTGCCCGGACAGGGGAAGGTGAAAAACTGTTTTTT	CASSARTGEGEKLFF
TRBJ1-1	TRBV28	-	TRBD1	TGTGCCAGCAGTTTATCGCAGGGGGCGCGTGAAGCTTTCTTT	CASSLSQGAREAFF
TRBJ1-2	TRBV5-6	once	TRBD1	TGTGCCAGCAGCGTTGGACAGGGGGGCGACTATGGCTACACCTTC	CASSVGQGGDYGYTF
TRBJ2-5	TRBV7-3	-	TRBD2	TGTGCCAGCAGCTTAGGCCTAGCGGGAGGTGAGACCCAGTACTTC	CASSLGLAGGETQYF
TRBJ1-2	TRBV6-6	-	TRBD1	TGTGCCAGCAGTAGGGACAGTCACTATGGCTACACCTTC	CASSRDSHYGYTF
TRBJ1-5	TRBV7-9	-	TRBD1	TGTGCCAGCAGCTTAGGGTCCGGGACAGGGAGTCATCAGCCCCAGCATTTT	CASSLGSGTGSHQPQHF
TRBJ2-5	TRBV7-6	few	TRBD2	TGTGCCAGCAGCTTAGGCGGGGGTCAAGAGACCCAGTACTTC	CASSLGGGQETQYF
TRBJ1-1	TRBV5-1	few	TRBD1	TGCGCCAGCAGCTTGACAGGGGTCTCCAACACTGAAGCTTTCTTT	CASSLTGVSNTEAFF
TRBJ1-1	TRBV5-1	-	-	TGCGCCAGCAGCTTGGCCCCAGGGCAAGGCACTGAAGCTTTCTTT	CASSLAPGQGTEAFF
TRBJ2-1	TRBV30	-	-	TGTGGATCGGGATCCTACAATGAGCAGTTCTTC	CGSGSYNEQFF
TRBJ2-1	TRBV28	-	-	TGTGCCAGCATGGGCGGGGCGACCTACAATGAGCAGTTCTTC	CASMGGATYNEQFF
TRBJ2-6	TRBV5-6	-	TRBD1	TGTGCCAGCAGCTCAAAAGGGGGCTCTGGGGCCAACGTCCTGCCTTTC	CASSSKGGSGANVLPF
TRBJ1-2	TRBV30	few	-	TGTGCCTGGAGTGTGGAGGCCCGGTATGGCTACACCTTC	CAWSVEARYGYTF
TRBJ1-2	TRBV6-6	-	-	TGTGCCAGCGAGGCACCTGACCCCCTCTATGATGGCTACACCTTC	CASEAPDPLYDGYTF
TRBJ1-4	TRBV19	-	-	TGTGCCAGTAGTATCTTCTCGACACTAGCAACTAATGAAAAACTGTTTTTT	CASSIFSTLATNEKLFF
TRBJ1-4	TRBV28	-	-	TGTGCCAGCAGTTTCGGCAGGGGATTTAGTGAAAAACTGTTTTTT	CASSFGRGFSEKLFF
TRBJ1-2	TRBV6-1	-	-	TGTGCCAGCAGTGAATATCGCACTACTAACTATGGCTACACCTTC	CASSEYRTTNYGYTF
TRBJ1-1	TRBV7-6	-	TRBD1	TGTGCCAGCAGCCGCCTTGGGGACAGACGAGCTGAAGCTTTCTTT	CASSRLGDRRAEAFF
TRBJ2-5	TRBV11-3	-	TRBD1	TGTGCCAGCAGCTCCGGACAGGGGGAAGTAGACCAGTACTTC	CASSSGQGEVDQYF
TRBJ2-5	TRBV5-1	few	-	TGCGCCAGCAGCTTGGGGACAGCTCAAGAGACCCAGTACTTC	CASSLGTAQETQYF
TRBJ2-7	TRBV14	-	-	TGTGCCAGCAGCCAAGTCGGGGTCGAGCAGTACTTC	CASSQVGVEQYF
TRBJ2-1	TRBV7-2	few	-	TGTGCCAGCAGCTTCCTGCTCAGATACAATGAGCAGTTCTTC	CASSFLLRYNEQFF
TRBJ2-7	TRBV5-1	-	-	TGCGCCAGCAGCTTTGAGCGGGCTTACGAGCAGTACTTC	CASSFERAYEQYF
TRBJ2-7	TRBV30	-	TRBD1	TGTGCCTGGACGGGACAGCTCTACGAGCAGTACTTC	CAWTGQLYEQYF
TRBJ2-5	TRBV30	-	-	TGTGCCTGGAGCTATACAGAGACCCAGTACTTC	CAWSYTETQYF
TRBJ1-1	TRBV2	-	-	TGTGCCAGCATTTCTACGCCGAACACTGAAGCTTTCTTT	CASISTPNTEAFF
TRBJ2-7	TRBV10-1	-	TRBD1	TGCGCCAGCTCCGGGACAGGGGTATACGAGCAGTACTTC	CASSGTGVYEQYF
TRBJ2-1	TRBV2	-	-	TGTGCCAGCAGTGATGTGATGGGGCGACACAATGAGCAGTTCTTC	CASSDVMGRHNEQFF
TRBJ1-2	TRBV30	-	-	TGTGCCTGGAGTAGTTTAGGGAGCTTCGTTGACTATGGCTACACCTTC	CAWSSLGSFVDYGYTF
TRBJ1-6	TRBV27	-	-	TGTGCCAGCAGTTTGCAGGGGTCGAATTCACCCCTCCACTTT	CASSLQGSNSPLHF
TRBJ2-3	TRBV28	-	-	TGTGCCAGCAGCCCCTCCGGGACTCTCACAGATACGCAGTATTTT	CASSPSGTLTDTQYF
TRBJ1-5	TRBV10-1	-	-	TGCGCCAGCAAAACTGCAGGGGATCCCAATCAGCCCCAGCATTTT	CASKTAGDPNQPQHF
TRBJ2-1	TRBV4-1	-	-	TGCGCCAGCAGCCAAGGATTTCAGGGGTTGTATGAGCAGTTCTTC	CASSQGFQGLYEQFF
TRBJ2-1	TRBV5-6	-	TRBD2	TGTGCCAGCAGCTTTATTCTAGCGGGGGGCCTCAATGAGCAGTTCTTC	CASSFILAGGLNEQFF
TRBJ1-6	TRBV2	-	TRBD1	TGTGCCAGCAGTGCGGACAGGGGGACAAGAACCCTCCACTTT	CASSADRGTRTLHF
TRBJ1-3	TRBV28	-	-	TGTGCCAGCAGGGCTAGCTTATTCTCTGGAAACACCATATATTTT	CASRASLFSGNTIYF
TRBJ2-2	TRBV10-3	-	TRBD1	TGTGCCGTGTCGGTTGGACAGGGGGGGAACGGGGAGCTGTTTTTT	CAVSVGQGGNGELFF
TRBJ1-5	TRBV2	-	-	TGTGCCAGCAGTGGGACAACGAATAGCAATCAGCCCCAGCATTTT	CASSGTTNSNQPQHF
TRBJ1-1	TRBV7-2	-	-	TGTGCCAGCAGCTTAGTTCGGACACCTGAAGCTTTCTTT	CASSLVRTPEAFF
TRBJ1-2	TRBV19	-	-	TGTGCCACCTACACCGGGCGGGGCTATGGCTACACCTTC	CATYTGRGYGYTF
TRBJ2-2	TRBV7-2	-	-	TGTGCCAGCAGCTTACAAGAGGGCGGGGAGCTGTTTTTT	CASSLQEGGELFF
TRBJ2-3	TRBV6-1	-	TRBD1	TGTGCCAGCAGACGAACACAGGGGGTAGATACGCAGTATTTT	CASRRTQGVDTQYF
TRBJ2-1	TRBV4-1	-	TRBD2	TGCGCCAGCAGCCAAGATTTAGCGGGGGTCATCAATGAGCAGTTCTTC	CASSQDLAGVINEQFF
TRBJ1-4	TRBV6-5	few	TRBD1	TGTGCCAGCAGTCCCGGGACAGGGGTGGGGGAAAAACTGTTTTTT	CASSPGTGVGEKLFF